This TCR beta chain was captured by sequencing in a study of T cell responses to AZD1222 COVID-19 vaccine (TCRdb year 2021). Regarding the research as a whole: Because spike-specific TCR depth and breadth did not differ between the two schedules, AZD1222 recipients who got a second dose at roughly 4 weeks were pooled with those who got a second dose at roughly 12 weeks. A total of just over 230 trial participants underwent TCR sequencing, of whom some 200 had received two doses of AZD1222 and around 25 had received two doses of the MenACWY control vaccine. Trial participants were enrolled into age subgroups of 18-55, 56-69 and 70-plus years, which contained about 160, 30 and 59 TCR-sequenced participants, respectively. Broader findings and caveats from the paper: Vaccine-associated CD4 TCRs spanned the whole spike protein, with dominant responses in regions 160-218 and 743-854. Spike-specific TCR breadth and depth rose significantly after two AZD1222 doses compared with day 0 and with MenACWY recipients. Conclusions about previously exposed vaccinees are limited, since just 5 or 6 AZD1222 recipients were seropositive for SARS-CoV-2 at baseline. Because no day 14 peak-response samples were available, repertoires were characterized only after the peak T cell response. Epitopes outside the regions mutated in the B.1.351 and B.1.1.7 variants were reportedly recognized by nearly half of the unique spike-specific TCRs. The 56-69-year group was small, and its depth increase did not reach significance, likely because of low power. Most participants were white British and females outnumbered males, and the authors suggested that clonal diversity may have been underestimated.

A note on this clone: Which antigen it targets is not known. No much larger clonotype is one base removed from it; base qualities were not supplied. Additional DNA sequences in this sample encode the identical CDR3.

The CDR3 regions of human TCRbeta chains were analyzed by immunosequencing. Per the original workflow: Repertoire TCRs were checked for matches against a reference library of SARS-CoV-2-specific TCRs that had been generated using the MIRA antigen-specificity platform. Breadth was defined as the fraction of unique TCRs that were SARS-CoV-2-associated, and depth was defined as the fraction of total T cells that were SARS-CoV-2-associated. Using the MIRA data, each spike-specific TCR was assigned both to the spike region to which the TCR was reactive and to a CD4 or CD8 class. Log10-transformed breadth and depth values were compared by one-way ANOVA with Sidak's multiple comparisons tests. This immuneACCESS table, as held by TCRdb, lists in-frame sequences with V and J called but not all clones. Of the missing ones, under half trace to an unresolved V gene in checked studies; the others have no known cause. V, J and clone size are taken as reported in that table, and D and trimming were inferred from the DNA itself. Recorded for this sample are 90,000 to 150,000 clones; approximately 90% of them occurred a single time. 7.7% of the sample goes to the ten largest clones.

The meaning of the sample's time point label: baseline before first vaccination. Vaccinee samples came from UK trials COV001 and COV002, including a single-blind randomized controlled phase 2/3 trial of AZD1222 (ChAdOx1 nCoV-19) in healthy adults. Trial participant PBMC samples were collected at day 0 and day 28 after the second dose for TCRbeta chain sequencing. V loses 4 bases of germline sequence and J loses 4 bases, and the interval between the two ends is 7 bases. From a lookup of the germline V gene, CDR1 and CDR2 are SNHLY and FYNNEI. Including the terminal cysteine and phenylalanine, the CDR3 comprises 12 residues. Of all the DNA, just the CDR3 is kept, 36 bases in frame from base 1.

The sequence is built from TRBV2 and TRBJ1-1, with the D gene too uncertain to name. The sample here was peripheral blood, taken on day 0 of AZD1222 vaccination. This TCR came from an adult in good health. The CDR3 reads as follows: CASSGDFTEAFF. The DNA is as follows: TGTGCCAGCAGTGGCGACTTCACTGAAGCTTTCTTT.